The present T cell receptor (beta chain) was sequenced within a study of shared T cell receptors in the human thymus (TCRdb year 2021). The study in broad terms: The study examined how self-reactive, shared T-cell receptor alpha chains are generated in the human thymus.

Note on this clone: Its antigen is currently not known. No base qualities exist here, and no much larger clone lies one base off it.

The germline V gene (reference sequence) yields GTSNPN for CDR1 and SVGIG for CDR2. V trim: 2 bases; J trim: 3 bases; unmatched bases: 15. From cysteine to phenylalanine, the CDR3 is 20 amino acids long. The only DNA kept is the CDR3, 60 bases in frame from the first base. Preparation of the library involved the immunoSEQ multiplex PCR assay. TCRdb re-hosts the immuneACCESS table, in-frame sequences only. Its copies lack some clones; in the studies checked, an unresolved V gene accounts for under half of them, and the cause for the rest is not known. This sample has roughly 560,000 clones in its table, and around 82% of those were observed once. The ten top clones hold around 0.012% of the sample. This sample was also put to use in a study of human thymus T cells. As the second publication notes: Donors were immunologically healthy infants undergoing open corrective cardiac surgery for congenital heart defects in Finland. Thymus tissue was collected as surgical resects that were removed during corrective cardiac surgery. Biased V and J gene segment usage appeared to be present in both thymic and peripheral blood repertoires. Highly overlapping thymic TCR repertoires among unrelated individuals were reported in the related research. The study described the TCR alpha and beta repertoires in under 10 infant thymus samples and a few matching peripheral blood samples. Donor ages ranging from roughly 7 to 250 days were recorded, and five to seven male and two female infants were included in the cohort. Thymocytes were freed from the tissue by mechanical means and kept at -70 degrees C as pellets of roughly 9-30 million cells. A QIAsymphony instrument was used to extract genomic DNA from the frozen cell pellets. TCRB and TCRAD loci were amplified from a standardized quantity of quality-controlled genomic DNA using the immunoSEQ multiplex PCR assay. Amplicons spanned the V(D)J region at a length sufficient to cover the CDR3 and identify V and J genes. Through the commercial immunoSEQ service, the amplicons were sequenced on an Illumina platform. Primer bias and sequencing errors were corrected as previously described, and TCRAD and TCRB definitions were based on the IMGT database. Analysis of the repertoires was done with immunoSEQ Analyzer 3.0 and VDJTools and included basic statistics, V/J segment usage, diversity estimates, rarefaction and pairwise overlap. Chao1, ChaoE, Efron-Thisted, Shannon and inverse Simpson indices were used to estimate diversity, which was also estimated on datasets down-sampled to the smallest sample. For repertoire overlap, CDR3 nucleotide sequence, V gene and J gene had to match strictly, and clustering was done by Jaccard-based multidimensional scaling. On average, thymus samples yielded 750,000 to 1,000,000 unique TCRB clonotypes, whereas blood samples yielded some 80,000.

The V and J genes are TRBV30 and TRBJ2-6; a stretch of 11 junction bases matches TRBD2. Sequencing was carried out using thymocytes. This clonotype was sampled from a boy younger than two with a congenital heart defect. Donor details come from another sample of the same person, matched by shared clones. The CDR3 sequence is CAWSSGGLAGGLYGANVLTF. DNA sequence: TGTGCCTGGAGTTCAGGGGGGCTAGCGGGAGGTCTATATGGGGCCAACGTCCTGACTTTC.